Each of the 26 T cell receptor beta chains below was sequenced from the same sample in a study of blood T cell repertoires in COVID-19. The table came from immunoSEQ multiplex PCR; TCRdb's copy has only in-frame clones and leaves some out. The data hold more than 50,000 clones, with around 87% observed a single time. Sequencing input: peripheral blood. Receptors were obtained from a man in his sixties with active COVID-19.

This rearrangement joins TRBV16 to TRBJ1-2; the match to TRBD1 covers 9 bases. The CDR3 runs 17 residues. J was trimmed by 0 bases and V by 0 bases; bases with no gene match: 5. Germline loops: CDR1 KGHSY, CDR2 FQNENV. In DNA form, the CDR3 reads TGTGCCAGCAGCCAATCGGAGACAGGGGGAGCTAACTATGGCTACACCTTC. Amino acid sequence: CASSQSETGGANYGYTF.

The chain recombines TRBV6-2 or TRBV6-3 with TRBJ2-2; 7 nucleotides agree with TRBD1. CDR1 MNHEY and CDR2 SVGEGT come from the germline V gene. Trimming took 5 bases from V and 4 from J; bases not matched to a gene: 4. This CDR3 is built from 14 residues. CDR3 DNA sequence: TGTGCCAGCAGTCCGGCAGGGGGCACCGGGGAGCTGTTTTTT. Its protein is CASSPAGGTGELFF.

The chain combines TRBV7-3 with TRBJ1-6; D may be TRBD1 (5 bases). CDR1 is SGHTA, CDR2 FQGTGA, per germline. The CDR3 totals 12 residues. V lost 1 base and J lost 15, with 10 bases in between. In nucleotides, the CDR3 is TGTGCCAGCAGCTTAATGGGGGGAAGCCTCCACTTT. This gives the protein CASSLMGGSLHF.

The rearrangement uses TRBV4-2 and TRBJ2-7, with D tentatively TRBD2 (5 bases). Looked up from germline, CDR1 is LGHNA and CDR2 is YNFKEQ. The CDR3 has 16 residues. Trimming took off 0 bases at V and 7 bases at J, with 19 bases between the two ends. CDR3 protein: CASSQDKSRGTREQYF. CDR3 sequence (DNA): TGTGCCAGCAGCCAAGATAAGTCCCGGGGTACGCGGGAGCAGTACTTC.

V usage is TRBV6-6 and J usage is TRBJ2-1; 7 bases agree with TRBD1. The CDR3 runs 16 residues. The germline CDR1 and CDR2 sequences are MNHNY and SVGAGI (reference sequence). V lost 2 bases and J lost 6; bases outside the gene matches: 10. The CDR3 region has the DNA TGTGCCAGCAGTTACCCACAGGGGCTCTCGACCAATGAGCAGTTCTTC. Its protein product is CASSYPQGLSTNEQFF.

The chain couples TRBV5-1 to TRBJ2-5, with TRBD2 matching 10 bases. This CDR3 spans 15 amino acids. The J segment lost 4 bases and the V segment lost 2 bases, leaving 5 bases of the junction unmatched. From germline, CDR1 is SGHRS and CDR2 YFSETQ. This CDR3 is CASSLAGGRGETQYF. In DNA form, the CDR3 reads TGCGCCAGCAGCTTAGCGGGGGGGCGAGGAGAGACCCAGTACTTC.

V and J are TRBV7-3 and TRBJ2-3; a possible D gene is TRBD2 (5 bases). Germline assignment: CDR1 SGHTA and CDR2 FQGTGA. The CDR3 loop spans 13 amino acids. V dropped 5 bases and J dropped 3 bases, with 9 bases sitting between them. CDR3 sequence (DNA): TGTGCCAGCAGCCCCCCGGGGACAGATACGCAGTATTTT. Protein product: CASSPPGTDTQYF.

This clone was recorded a few times. The CDR3 reads CASSSGLIRYNSPLHF. Written as DNA, the CDR3 is TGTGCCAGCAGTTCCGGACTGATTCGATATAATTCACCCCTCCACTTT. This chain connects TRBV28 to TRBJ1-6; D ambiguous. The CDR3 is 16 amino acids. The germline V gene encodes CDR1 MDHEN and CDR2 SYDVKM. V lost 4 bases and J lost 4, with 14 bases in between.

This chain links TRBV5-6 with TRBJ2-1, with TRBD2 matching 11 bases. Germline trimming cut 4 bases from V and 0 bases from J; bases unmatched to any gene: 6. This CDR3 is built from 17 residues. Germline CDR1 reads SGHDT; CDR2 reads YYEEEE. The CDR3 protein is CASSEPGLAVSYNEQFF. The DNA for the CDR3 is TGTGCCAGCAGCGAACCGGGACTAGCGGTCTCCTACAATGAGCAGTTCTTC.

The chain links TRBV5-4 to TRBJ2-7, with 8 positions matching TRBD1. V lost 4 bases to trimming and J lost 1 base; unmatched junction nucleotides: 10. Germline V gene data show CDR1 as SGHNT and CDR2 as YYREEE (reference sequence). The CDR3 has 16 amino acids. The CDR3 protein is CASSDFDRGISYEQYF. In nucleotides, the CDR3 is TGTGCCAGCAGCGACTTCGACAGGGGTATTTCCTACGAGCAGTACTTC.

The gene calls are TRBV4-2 and TRBJ2-1; a possible D gene is TRBD2 (5 bases). Germline V CDR1 and CDR2: LGHNA, YNFKEQ. The CDR3 loop spans 16 amino acids. Between the trimmed V and J ends, which lost 0 bases and 4 bases, there was a span of 13 bases. The CDR3 DNA reads as TGTGCCAGCAGCCAAGAATCTACTAGTTCATACAATGAGCAGTTCTTC. The encoded protein is CASSQESTSSYNEQFF.

The rearrangement uses TRBV28 and TRBJ1-1; D not certain. The CDR3 totals 13 residues. V was clipped by 8 bases and J by 7 bases, with 17 bases between them. Germline V CDR1 and CDR2: MDHEN, SYDVKM. CDR3: CASVQAYPREAFF. CDR3 sequence (DNA): TGTGCCAGCGTTCAGGCCTATCCCCGTGAAGCTTTCTTT.

The chain is built from TRBV3-1 (or the pseudogene TRBV3-2) and TRBJ2-3, with TRBD2 matching over 15 bases. The V and J ends lost 4 bases and 2 bases, in that order; junction bases with no gene match: 7. The CDR3 spans 18 residues. Germline CDR1 and CDR2: LGHDT and YNNKEL (reference sequence). DNA for the CDR3: TGTGCCAGCAGCCCCGGGACTAGCGGGGGGTACCACACAGATACGCAGTATTTT. Translation: CASSPGTSGGYHTDTQYF.

The gene calls are TRBV18 and TRBJ1-1; the D is unclear. Germline V gene sequence: CDR1 KGHSH, CDR2 LQKENI. This CDR3 comprises 14 residues. Trimming took 6 bases from V and 1 from J, leaving 12 bases between them. The CDR3: CASSSGRGNTEAFF. The DNA of the CDR3 is TGTGCCAGCTCCTCAGGACGGGGGAACACTGAAGCTTTCTTT.

In its sample, this clone was seen once. The rearrangement links TRBV27 to TRBJ1-5; no firm D call. The V gene lost 11 bases and the J gene lost 1 base, with 15 bases spanning the gap. The CDR3 is 14 amino acids. The germline gives CDR1 MNHEY, CDR2 SMNVEV (reference sequence). CDR3 loop: CAPISPHSNQPQHF. In nucleotides, the CDR3 is TGTGCCCCCATAAGCCCTCACAGCAATCAGCCCCAGCATTTT.

This chain links TRBV11-2 with TRBJ1-1; D gene ambiguous. CDR3 size: 13 residues. The germline V and J ends were trimmed by 4 bases and 1 base, with 7 bases remaining between them. Germline V gene data show CDR1 as SGHAT and CDR2 as FQNNGV. CDR3 DNA sequence: TGTGCCAGCAGCTCTCTCCCGAACACTGAAGCTTTCTTT. Encoded protein: CASSSLPNTEAFF.

The J gene is TRBJ2-7, the V gene TRBV7-8; 14 nucleotides agree with TRBD2. The CDR3 length is 19 residues. Looked up from germline, CDR1 is SGHVS and CDR2 is FQNEAQ. Trimming took 1 base from V and 2 from J; bases not matched to a gene: 10. CDR3 sequence (DNA): TGTGCCAGCAGCTTAGAGGGACTAGCGGGAGTGAGTTCGACCTACGAGCAGTACTTC. Amino acid sequence: CASSLEGLAGVSSTYEQYF. Using reference TRBV7-8 and TRBJ2-7 for the parts outside the CDR3, the full variable domain is GAGVSQSPRYKVAKRGQDVALRCDPISGHVSLFWYQQALGQGPEFLTYFQNEAQLDKSGLPSDRFFAERPEGSVSTLKIQRTQQEDSAVYLCASSLEGLAGVSSTYEQYFGPGTRLTVT.

This clone showed up just once. V gene TRBV5-1 combines with J gene TRBJ2-1; 10 bases line up with TRBD1. The CDR3 totals 15 residues. V lost 5 bases to trimming and J lost 8 bases; unmatched junction nucleotides: 10. Germline loops: CDR1 SGHRS, CDR2 YFSETQ. The CDR3 is CASRLRDRGFDEQFF. DNA for the CDR3: TGCGCCAGCAGGCTCCGGGACAGGGGCTTCGATGAGCAGTTCTTC.

This CDR3 is CASSHRRRELSGANVLTF. In nucleotides, the CDR3 is TGTGCCAGCAGCCACCGACGACGGGAACTCTCTGGGGCCAACGTCCTGACTTTC. The genes are TRBV7-6 and TRBJ2-6; D might be TRBD2 (5 bases). The CDR3 contains 18 residues. CDR1 is SGHVS and CDR2 is FNYEAQ in the germline V gene. V gave up 5 bases and J gave up 0 bases, with 17 bases separating them.

The rearrangement links TRBV28 to TRBJ1-2; no reliable D call. The germline V gene encodes CDR1 MDHEN and CDR2 SYDVKM. CDR3 length equals 12 residues. Trimming took off 8 bases at V and 3 bases at J, with 10 bases between the two ends. CDR3 nucleotides: TGTGCCAGCTCCAGTCTAGACTATGGCTACACCTTC. Residues: CASSSLDYGYTF.

This CDR3 is CATRRGGADTQYF. The CDR3 nucleotides read TGTGCGACCCGGCGGGGTGGCGCAGATACGCAGTATTTT. This rearrangement joins TRBV12-3 or TRBV12-4 to TRBJ2-3, with a possible D match to TRBD2 (6 bases). CDR3 length equals 13 residues.

This clone appeared once. The genes are TRBV7-3 and TRBJ1-1; TRBD1 might be the D (6 bases). V lost 5 bases, J lost 5 bases, and 15 bases lay in between. Germline V gene data show CDR1 as SGHTA and CDR2 as FQGTGA. CDR3 length: 14 amino acids. The CDR3 coding sequence is TGTGCCAGCAGCGCCCAACAGGGACATACTGAAGCTTTCTTT. Translated, it gives CASSAQQGHTEAFF.

This sequence joins TRBV7-9 and TRBJ2-7; 8 nucleotides align to TRBD1. The CDR3 covers 15 residues. Per germline, CDR1 SEHNR and CDR2 FQNEAQ (reference sequence). V was clipped by 5 bases and J by 4 bases; unmatched bases: 10. CDR3 DNA sequence: TGTGCCAGCAGCCCTAGGACAGGGCAGGGTTACGAGCAGTACTTC. This codes for CASSPRTGQGYEQYF.

V gene TRBV7-8 combines with J gene TRBJ1-1; TRBD1 agrees at 10 bases. The junction had 8 bases not matched to a gene; V was cut back by 5 bases and J by 11 bases. Germline V gene lookup returns CDR1 SGHVS and CDR2 FQNEAQ. The CDR3 consists of 13 residues. This CDR3 reads CASSRRQGARAFF. CDR3 nucleotides: TGTGCCAGCAGCCGACGACAGGGGGCGCGGGCTTTCTTT.

This clone was counted between two and nine times. The V and J genes are TRBV19 and TRBJ2-1; 7 bases are shared with TRBD2. This CDR3 is 16 amino acids long. V gave up 5 bases and J gave up 10 bases; unmatched junction bases: 17. Germline lookup yields CDR1 LNHDA and CDR2 SQIVND (reference sequence). Here the CDR3 reads CASSAPSGGRVGEQFF. The CDR3 DNA follows: TGTGCCAGTAGTGCCCCTAGCGGAGGACGCGTGGGAGAGCAGTTCTTC.

V gene TRBV10-3 combines with J gene TRBJ1-3; D remains unclear. Per the germline V gene, CDR1 is ENHRY and CDR2 is SYGVKD. V shed 7 bases and J shed 1 base, with 17 bases lying between them. The CDR3 is 16 amino acids. Here the CDR3 reads CAITGSSEYSGNTIYF. The CDR3 region has the DNA TGTGCCATCACCGGGTCCTCTGAGTATTCTGGAAACACCATATATTTT.